Each of the 31 T cell receptor beta chains below was sequenced from the same sample in a study of blood T cell repertoires in COVID-19. The assay was immunoSEQ multiplex PCR, and TCRdb's table has in-frame clones only and misses some. The sample contains 130,000 to 150,000 clones, roughly 86% of which appear only once. Material for sequencing was peripheral blood. These TCRs come from a woman aged 50 to 65 with acute or convalescent COVID-19.

The genes are TRBV7-3 and TRBJ1-6; TRBD1 matches at 8 bases. V was clipped by 4 bases and J by 7 bases; unmatched bases: 9. This CDR3 contains 16 residues. The germline CDR1 and CDR2 sequences are SGHTA and FQGTGA. The CDR3 nucleotides are TGTGCCAGCAGCTGGGCAGGGGGCAGGAGAAATTCACCCCTCCACTTT. Its protein is CASSWAGGRRNSPLHF.

The V and J genes are TRBV6-1 and TRBJ2-2; weak D call: TRBD2 (6 bases). This CDR3 spans 18 amino acids. Germline values: CDR1 MNHNS, CDR2 SASEGT. The V end was cut by 1 base, the J end by 6 bases, with 21 bases between. For the CDR3, the DNA is TGTGCCAGCAGTGAAGGTGGTGGGGGGACGCCCACAGCCGGGGAGCTGTTTTTT. It translates to CASSEGGGGTPTAGELFF.

The chain recombines TRBV14 with TRBJ1-2, with 8 positions matching TRBD1. Germline CDR1 is SGHDN and CDR2 is FVKESK. V dropped 7 bases and J dropped 4; count of bases not matched to a gene: 5. This CDR3 is built from 13 residues. This CDR3 is CASNKDRAYGYTF. CDR3 coding DNA: TGTGCCAGCAATAAGGACAGGGCCTATGGCTACACCTTC.

The V and J genes are TRBV2 and TRBJ2-4, with a weak D call TRBD1 (5 bases). V was shortened by 6 bases and J by 0 bases, with 15 bases between the two germline ends. Germline lookup yields CDR1 SNHLY and CDR2 FYNNEI. The CDR3 length is 16 residues. The CDR3 spells CASRPGRVQAKNIQYF. In DNA form, the CDR3 reads TGTGCCAGCAGGCCCGGCAGGGTCCAAGCCAAAAACATTCAGTACTTC.

The chain combines TRBV4-1 with TRBJ2-2; 15 bases agree with TRBD2. CDR1 and CDR2 (germline): MGHRA, YSYEKL. The CDR3 runs 16 residues. The V and J ends lost 4 bases and 5 bases, in that order; junction bases with no gene match: 2. CDR3 DNA: TGCGCCAGCAGCCGGACTAGCGGGGGGGAGACCGGGGAGCTGTTTTTT. Protein: CASSRTSGGETGELFF.

This chain connects TRBV6-5 to TRBJ1-1; perhaps TRBD1 as D (5 bases). This CDR3 has 13 amino acids. V lost 6 bases and J lost 7, with 15 bases in between. Germline CDR1 and CDR2: MNHEY and SVGAGI. CDR3: CASRSTGVGEAFF. Written as DNA, the CDR3 is TGTGCCAGCAGGAGCACAGGAGTCGGTGAAGCTTTCTTT.

The CDR3 here is CASSPTGQPLAKNIQYF. The DNA of the CDR3 is TGTGCCAGCAGCCCAACGGGACAACCTCTAGCCAAAAACATTCAGTACTTC. This sequence joins TRBV7-9 and TRBJ2-4; the D gene is possibly TRBD1 (6 bases). Germline-derived CDR1 and CDR2 are SEHNR and FQNEAQ (reference sequence). This CDR3 comprises 17 residues. Trimming removed 5 bases from V and 0 bases from J, with 17 bases in between. The entire variable domain, with the rest obtained from reference TRBV7-9 and TRBJ2-4, is as follows: DTGVSQNPRHKITKRGQNVTFRCDPISEHNRLYWYRQTLGQGPEFLTYFQNEAQLEKSRLLSDRFSAERPKGSFSTLEIQRTEQGDSAMYLCASSPTGQPLAKNIQYFGAGTRLSVL.

This chain uses TRBV5-1 with TRBJ1-1, with TRBD1 matching over 7 bases. Germline CDR1 is SGHRS and CDR2 is YFSETQ. With V trimmed by 4 bases and J by 0 bases, 12 bases remained unmatched. This CDR3 has 17 amino acids. For the CDR3, the DNA is TGCGCCAGCAGCCCTAGGGGGCAGCTTTCCATGAACACTGAAGCTTTCTTT. Protein: CASSPRGQLSMNTEAFF.

The chain uses TRBV18 and TRBJ2-5, with D possibly being TRBD1 (5 bases). The germline V gene encodes CDR1 KGHSH and CDR2 LQKENI. The V gene lost 4 bases and the J gene lost 2 bases, with 8 bases spanning the gap. CDR3 size: 13 residues. This chain's CDR3 is CASSQTAQETQYF. The CDR3 DNA follows: TGTGCCAGCTCACAGACAGCGCAAGAGACCCAGTACTTC.

The J gene is TRBJ2-7, the V gene TRBV11-2; the match to TRBD1 covers 7 bases. V lost 6 bases, J lost 5 bases, and 22 bases stayed unmatched. The CDR3 has 18 amino acids. Germline CDR1 and CDR2: SGHAT and FQNNGV. The CDR3 sequence: CASSREGFRQGPKNEQYF. CDR3 in DNA: TGTGCCAGCAGTAGAGAGGGTTTTCGACAGGGTCCTAAGAACGAGCAGTACTTC.

The table lists this clone with a count of one. Written as DNA, the CDR3 is TGTGCCAGCACACAGGGGGCCACTGAAGCTTTCTTT. Its translation is CASTQGATEAFF. This chain joins TRBV7-9 and TRBJ1-1, with 9 nucleotides matching TRBD1. The trim removed 7 bases at V and 4 bases at J, leaving 1 base unmatched. Per germline, CDR1 SEHNR and CDR2 FQNEAQ (reference sequence). The CDR3 contains 12 residues.

The chain combines TRBV29-1 with TRBJ1-1; tentatively, D is TRBD1 (5 bases). Germline-derived CDR1 and CDR2 are SQVTM and ANQGSEA. The CDR3 runs 11 residues. Trimming shortened V by 4 bases and J by 5 bases, and 8 bases separated the two germline ends. The CDR3 DNA is TGCAGCGTTGGGGGGGGGACTGAAGCTTTCTTT. It specifies CSVGGGTEAFF.

The chain couples TRBV10-3 to TRBJ2-2; D ambiguous. The germline V and J ends were trimmed by 3 bases and 5 bases, with 4 bases remaining between them. There are 12 residues in the CDR3. Per the germline V gene, CDR1 is ENHRY and CDR2 is SYGVKD. In DNA, the CDR3 is TGTGCCATCAGTGACGTAACCGGGGAGCTGTTTTTT. Its translation is CAISDVTGELFF.

The chain has TRBV5-1 and TRBJ1-2; 10 nucleotides align to TRBD1. V dropped 4 bases and J dropped 6; count of bases not matched to a gene: 6. CDR1 and CDR2 (germline): SGHRS, YFSETQ. The CDR3 spans 14 residues. The CDR3 here is CASSPKDRGNGYTF. DNA for the CDR3: TGCGCCAGCAGCCCTAAGGACAGGGGGAATGGCTACACCTTC. Using reference TRBV5-1 and TRBJ1-2 for the parts outside the CDR3, the full variable domain is KAGVTQTPRYLIKTRGQQVTLSCSPISGHRSVSWYQQTPGQGLQFLFEYFSETQRNKGNFPGRFSGRQFSNSRSEMNVSTLELGDSALYLCASSPKDRGNGYTFGSGTRLTVV.

The chain links TRBV11-3 to TRBJ2-1; possible D gene TRBD2, 5 bases. Germline CDR1 SGHNT, CDR2 YENEEA. Trimming left V 4 bases short and J 6 bases short, with 16 bases between. The CDR3 covers 15 residues. The CDR3 is CASSSGSHSLNEQFF. The CDR3 DNA reads as TGTGCCAGCAGCTCGGGGTCCCACTCCCTCAATGAGCAGTTCTTC.

This clone was observed once. The J gene is TRBJ2-3, the V gene TRBV28, with 7 bases lining up with TRBD1. Germline CDR1 MDHEN, CDR2 SYDVKM. The junction had 1 base not matched to a gene; V was cut back by 3 bases and J by 4 bases. The CDR3 is made up of 13 amino acids. The CDR3 loop reads CASSLQGADTQYF. The CDR3 bases are TGTGCCAGCAGTTTGCAGGGGGCAGATACGCAGTATTTT.

The J gene is TRBJ1-1, the V gene TRBV19, with TRBD1 as a possible D gene (5 bases). This CDR3 has 13 residues. Trimming pared 4 bases from V and 7 bases from J, leaving 13 bases between. CDR1 is LNHDA and CDR2 is SQIVND in the germline V gene (reference sequence). The CDR3 DNA is TGTGCCAGTAGTAAAGGGACGGGAGATGAAGCTTTCTTT. Its translation is CASSKGTGDEAFF.

The chain is built from TRBV11-2 and TRBJ2-2, with 8 bases aligning to TRBD1. The length of the CDR3 is 17 residues. After removal of 7 bases from V and 2 bases from J, the junction contained 12 bases not matched to a gene. Looked up from germline, CDR1 is SGHAT and CDR2 is FQNNGV. CDR3: CASISFRGQVNTGELFF. The CDR3 coding sequence is TGTGCCAGCATCTCTTTCCGGGGACAGGTTAACACCGGGGAGCTGTTTTTT.

The sample holds a few counts of this clone. This chain uses TRBV7-9 with TRBJ2-7; D might be TRBD2 (6 bases). V was pared by 3 bases and J by 6 bases, with 21 bases between. The germline CDR1 and CDR2 sequences are SEHNR and FQNEAQ (reference sequence). The CDR3 sequence is 16 residues long. CDR3 DNA sequence: TGTGCCAGCAGCTTGACGGCGGGACTCCCGAAGTCCGAGCAGTACTTC. It encodes CASSLTAGLPKSEQYF.

J is TRBJ2-5 and V is TRBV24-1; D might be TRBD1 (6 bases). The V gene lost 1 base and the J gene lost 1 base, with 12 bases spanning the gap. This CDR3 region has 16 residues. CDR1 KGHDR and CDR2 SFDVKD come from the germline V gene. As DNA, the CDR3 is TGTGCCACCAGTGATTTCGGCAGGGGATTCCAAGAGACCCAGTACTTC. This gives the protein CATSDFGRGFQETQYF.

CDR3 in DNA: TGTGCCAGTAGCCGGGAGGGGGGTAGCTCCTACAATGAGCAGTTCTTC. It specifies CASSREGGSSYNEQFF. The chain employs TRBV19 and TRBJ2-1; 8 bases are shared with TRBD2. J lost 0 bases, V lost 6 bases, and 7 bases had no gene match. CDR3 length: 16 amino acids. In germline, CDR1 is LNHDA, CDR2 SQIVND (reference sequence).

The chain recombines TRBV4-2 with TRBJ2-7; TRBD2 aligns across 7 bases. The CDR3 is 14 residues long. V gave up 0 bases and J gave up 5 bases; unmatched junction bases: 4. Germline CDR1 and CDR2: LGHNA and YNFKEQ. CDR3 in DNA: TGTGCCAGCAGCCAAGATCCGGGAGGTCACGAGCAGTACTTC. Translating it yields CASSQDPGGHEQYF.

This clone has only one observation. The chain carries TRBV5-4 and TRBJ1-2; 7 nucleotides agree with TRBD1. V shed 5 bases, J shed 2 bases, and the junction held 12 bases outside the gene matches. CDR1 is SGHNT, CDR2 YYREEE, per germline (reference sequence). The CDR3 is made up of 16 amino acids. The CDR3 protein is CASSQGQLPLNYGYTF. The DNA of the CDR3 is TGTGCCAGCAGTCAGGGACAGCTACCACTCAACTATGGCTACACCTTC.

The chain combines TRBV11-2 with TRBJ1-2; 7 nucleotides match TRBD1. The V gene's germline CDR1 is SGHAT and CDR2 FQNNGV. The CDR3 runs 14 residues. V dropped 5 bases and J dropped 2; count of bases not matched to a gene: 5. CDR3 protein: CASSQGQNNYGYTF. The CDR3 coding sequence is TGTGCCAGCAGCCAGGGACAGAACAACTATGGCTACACCTTC. Variable domain in full (rest from reference TRBV11-2 and TRBJ1-2): EAGVAQSPRYKIIEKRQSVAFWCNPISGHATLYWYQQILGQGPKLLIQFQNNGVVDDSQLPKDRFSAERLKGVDSTLKIQPAKLEDSAVYLCASSQGQNNYGYTFGSGTRLTVV.

V and J are TRBV5-6 and TRBJ1-1; D is possibly TRBD1 (6 bases). V was clipped by 3 bases and J by 3 bases, with 15 bases between them. Germline CDR1 SGHDT, CDR2 YYEEEE. The CDR3 loop spans 15 amino acids. Here the CDR3 reads CASSWGGGVDTEAFF. CDR3 coding DNA: TGTGCCAGCAGCTGGGGAGGGGGAGTAGACACTGAAGCTTTCTTT.

The CDR3, as DNA: TGTGCCAGCAGCTTGCACGGAGCGGGGGGAGGGACCGGGGAGCTGTTTTTT. It encodes CASSLHGAGGGTGELFF. The genes are TRBV7-2 and TRBJ2-2, with 9 bases identical to TRBD2. The germline V gene has CDR1 SGHTA and CDR2 FQGNSA. Germline trimming cut 3 bases from V and 5 bases from J; bases unmatched to any gene: 10. The CDR3 covers 17 residues.

The rearrangement joins TRBV7-2 to TRBJ1-2, with TRBD1 matching over 8 bases. The CDR3 covers 14 residues. Germline assignment: CDR1 SGHTA and CDR2 FQGNSA. With V trimmed by 5 bases and J by 2 bases, 4 bases remained unmatched. DNA of the CDR3: TGTGCCAGCAGCGCCGACAGGGGCAACTATGGCTACACCTTC. Encoded protein: CASSADRGNYGYTF.

A single count supports this clone. This chain links TRBV7-7 with TRBJ2-3; 8 bases are shared with TRBD2. The CDR3 runs 14 residues. The J segment lost 4 bases and the V segment lost 5 bases, leaving 5 bases of the junction unmatched. Germline V lookup: CDR1 SSHAT, CDR2 FNYEAQ (reference sequence). The CDR3 spells CASSISGLADTQYF. In DNA, the CDR3 is TGTGCCAGCAGCATATCGGGACTAGCAGATACGCAGTATTTT.

This chain uses TRBV7-6 with TRBJ1-4; 11 bases line up with TRBD1. V shed 1 base, J shed 7 bases, and the junction held 2 bases outside the gene matches. Germline V gene data show CDR1 as SGHVS and CDR2 as FNYEAQ. This CDR3 is built from 15 residues. CDR3 DNA: TGTGCCAGCAGCTTAGTGGGACAGGGGGGTGAAAAACTGTTTTTT. Encoded protein: CASSLVGQGGEKLFF.

CDR3 coding DNA: TGTGCCAGCAGCTTAAACAGTAACTCCTACGAGCAGTACTTC. Protein: CASSLNSNSYEQYF. The rearrangement links TRBV11-2 to TRBJ2-7; D unclear. This CDR3 region has 14 residues. Trimming removed 2 bases from V and 0 bases from J, with 8 bases in between. The V gene's germline CDR1 is SGHAT and CDR2 FQNNGV.

The rearrangement uses TRBV12-5 and TRBJ2-2; possible D gene TRBD1, 6 bases. Trimming shortened V by 0 bases and J by 4 bases, and 18 bases separated the two germline ends. The germline V gene encodes CDR1 LGHNT and CDR2 FRNRAP. This CDR3 region has 18 residues. The CDR3 is CASGLVVWAGVGTGELFF. DNA of the CDR3: TGTGCTAGTGGTTTGGTAGTCTGGGCAGGGGTGGGCACCGGGGAGCTGTTTTTT.